The T cell receptor (beta chain) under discussion was sequenced for a study of T cell clones after liver transplantation. The overall study: Tolerance: complete withdrawal held at least one year, liver enzymes staying within twice normal.

TCRdb keeps only in-frame clones here, not all; method: immunoSEQ multiplex PCR. Here the sample spans some 59,000 clones, around 70% being singletons. The V end was cut by 0 bases, the J end by 7 bases, with 16 bases between. CDR1 and CDR2 from the germline V gene are SGHRS and YFSETQ. This CDR3 comprises 16 residues. The input for sequencing was CD4+ T cells from blood, taken at the 22-month timepoint. The receptor's source is a human patient who received a liver transplant. Some T cells may have come from the graft donor. The J gene is TRBJ1-4, the V gene TRBV5-1; D not certain. The CDR3 here is CASSLGARQVGEKLFF. Written as DNA, the CDR3 is TGCGCCAGCAGCTTGGGCGCTAGGCAGGTCGGTGAAAAACTGTTTTTT.